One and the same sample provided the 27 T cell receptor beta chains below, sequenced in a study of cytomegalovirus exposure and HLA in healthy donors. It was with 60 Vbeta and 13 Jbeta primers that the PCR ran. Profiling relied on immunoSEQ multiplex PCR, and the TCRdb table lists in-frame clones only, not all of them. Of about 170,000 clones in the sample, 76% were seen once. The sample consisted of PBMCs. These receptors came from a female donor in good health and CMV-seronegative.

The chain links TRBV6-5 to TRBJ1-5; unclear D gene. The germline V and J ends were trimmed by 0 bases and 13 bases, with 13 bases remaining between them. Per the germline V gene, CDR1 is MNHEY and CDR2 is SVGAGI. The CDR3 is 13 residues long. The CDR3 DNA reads TGTGCCAGCAGTTACTCTCGGGAGACAAAACAGCATTTT. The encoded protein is CASSYSRETKQHF.

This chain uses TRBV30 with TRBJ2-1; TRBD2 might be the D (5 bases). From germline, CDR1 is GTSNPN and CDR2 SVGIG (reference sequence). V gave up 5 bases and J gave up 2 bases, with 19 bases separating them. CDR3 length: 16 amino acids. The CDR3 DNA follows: TGTGCCTGGTCCCCACGGGAAAGCGGTACCTACAATGAGCAGTTCTTC. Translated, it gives CAWSPRESGTYNEQFF.

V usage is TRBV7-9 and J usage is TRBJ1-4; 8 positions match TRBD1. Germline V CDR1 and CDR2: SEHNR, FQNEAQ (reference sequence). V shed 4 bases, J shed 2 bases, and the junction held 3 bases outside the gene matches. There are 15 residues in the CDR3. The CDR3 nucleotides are TGTGCCAGCAGCTCGGGACAGGCGACTAATGAAAAACTGTTTTTT. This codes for CASSSGQATNEKLFF.

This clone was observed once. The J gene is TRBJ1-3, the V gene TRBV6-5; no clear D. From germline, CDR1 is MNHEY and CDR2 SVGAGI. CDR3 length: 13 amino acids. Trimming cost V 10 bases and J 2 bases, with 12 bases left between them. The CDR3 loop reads CATQPRAGNTIYF. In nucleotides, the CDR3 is TGTGCCACCCAACCGAGGGCTGGAAACACCATATATTTT.

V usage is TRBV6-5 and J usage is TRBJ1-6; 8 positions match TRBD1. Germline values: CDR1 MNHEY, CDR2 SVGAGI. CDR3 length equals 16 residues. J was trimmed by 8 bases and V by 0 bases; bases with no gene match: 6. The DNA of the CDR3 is TGTGCCAGCAGTTACTCCAGGACAGGGAGGGATTCACCCCTCCACTTT. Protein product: CASSYSRTGRDSPLHF.

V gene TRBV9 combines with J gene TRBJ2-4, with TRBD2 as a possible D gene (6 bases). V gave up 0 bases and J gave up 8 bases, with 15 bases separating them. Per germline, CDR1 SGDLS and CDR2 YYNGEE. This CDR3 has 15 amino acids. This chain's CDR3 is CASSVGLGEVDIQYF. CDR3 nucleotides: TGTGCCAGCAGCGTAGGGTTGGGGGAGGTCGACATTCAGTACTTC.

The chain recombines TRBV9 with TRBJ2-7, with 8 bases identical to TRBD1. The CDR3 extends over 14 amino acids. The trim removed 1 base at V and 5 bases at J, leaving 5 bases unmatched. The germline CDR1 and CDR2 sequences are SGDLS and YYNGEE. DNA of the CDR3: TGTGCCAGCAGCGTAAGACAGGGGTGGGACGAGCAGTACTTC. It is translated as CASSVRQGWDEQYF.

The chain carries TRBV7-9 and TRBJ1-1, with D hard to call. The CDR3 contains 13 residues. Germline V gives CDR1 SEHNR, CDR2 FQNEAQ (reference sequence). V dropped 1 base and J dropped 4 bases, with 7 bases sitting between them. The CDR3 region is CASSLVAPTEAFF. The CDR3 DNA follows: TGTGCCAGCAGCTTAGTGGCCCCCACTGAAGCTTTCTTT. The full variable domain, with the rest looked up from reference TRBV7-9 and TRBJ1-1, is DTGVSQNPRHKITKRGQNVTFRCDPISEHNRLYWYRQTLGQGPEFLTYFQNEAQLEKSRLLSDRFSAERPKGSFSTLEIQRTEQGDSAMYLCASSLVAPTEAFFGQGTRLTVV.

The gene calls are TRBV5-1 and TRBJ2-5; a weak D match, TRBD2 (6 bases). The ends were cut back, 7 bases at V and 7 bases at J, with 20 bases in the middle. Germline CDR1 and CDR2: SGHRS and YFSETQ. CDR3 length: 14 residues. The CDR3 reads CASVPQASVGTQYF. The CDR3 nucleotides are TGCGCCAGCGTCCCCCAAGCTAGCGTTGGGACCCAGTACTTC.

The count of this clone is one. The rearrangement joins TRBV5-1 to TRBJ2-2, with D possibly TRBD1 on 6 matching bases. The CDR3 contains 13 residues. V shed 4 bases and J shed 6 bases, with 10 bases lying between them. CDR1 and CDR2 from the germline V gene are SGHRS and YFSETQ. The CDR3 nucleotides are TGCGCCAGCAGCAAACAGGGTCCCGGGGAGCTGTTTTTT. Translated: CASSKQGPGELFF.

CDR3 nucleotides: TGTGCCAGCACCGGGACTAGCGGGAGGAAAGAGACCCAGTACTTC. This encodes CASTGTSGRKETQYF. This chain links TRBV2 with TRBJ2-5, with 15 bases aligning to TRBD2. CDR1 is SNHLY, CDR2 FYNNEI, per germline. V gave up 7 bases and J gave up 3 bases; unmatched junction bases: 3. The CDR3 consists of 15 residues. The whole variable domain, remainder taken from reference TRBV2 and TRBJ2-5, is EPEVTQTPSHQVTQMGQEVILRCVPISNHLYFYWYRQILGQKVEFLVSFYNNEISEKSEIFDDQFSVERPDGSNFTLKIRSTKLEDSAMYFCASTGTSGRKETQYFGPGTRLLVL.

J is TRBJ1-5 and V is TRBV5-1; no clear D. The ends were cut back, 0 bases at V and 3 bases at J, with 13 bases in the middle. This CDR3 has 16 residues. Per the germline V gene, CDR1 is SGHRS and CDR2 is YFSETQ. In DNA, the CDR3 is TGCGCCAGCAGCTTGGACCCGAGCGGGGACAATCAGCCCCAGCATTTT. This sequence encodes CASSLDPSGDNQPQHF.

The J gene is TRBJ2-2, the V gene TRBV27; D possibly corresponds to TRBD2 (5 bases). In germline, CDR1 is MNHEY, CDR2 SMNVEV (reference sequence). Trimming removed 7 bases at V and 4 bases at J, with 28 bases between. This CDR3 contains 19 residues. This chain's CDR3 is CASTLARAAIALGTGELFF. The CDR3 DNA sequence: TGTGCCAGCACGCTAGCAAGGGCCGCAATTGCCTTGGGCACCGGGGAGCTGTTTTTT.

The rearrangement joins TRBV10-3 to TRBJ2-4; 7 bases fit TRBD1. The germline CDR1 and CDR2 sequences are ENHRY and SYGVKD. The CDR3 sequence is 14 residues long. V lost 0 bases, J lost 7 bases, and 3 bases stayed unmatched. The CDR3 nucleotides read TGTGCCATCAGTGAGTCGGTACAGGGGAACATTCAGTACTTC. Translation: CAISESVQGNIQYF.

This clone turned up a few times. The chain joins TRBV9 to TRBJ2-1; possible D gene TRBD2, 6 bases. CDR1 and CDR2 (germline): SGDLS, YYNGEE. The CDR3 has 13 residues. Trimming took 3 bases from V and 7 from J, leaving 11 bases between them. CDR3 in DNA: TGTGCCAGCAGCGGTGGGACTCCTAATGAGCAGTTCTTC. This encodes CASSGGTPNEQFF.

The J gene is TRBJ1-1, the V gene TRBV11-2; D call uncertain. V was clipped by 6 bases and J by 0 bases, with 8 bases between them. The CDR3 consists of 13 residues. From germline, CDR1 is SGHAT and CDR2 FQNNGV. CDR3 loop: CASSIEMNTEAFF. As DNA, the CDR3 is TGTGCCAGCAGTATAGAGATGAACACTGAAGCTTTCTTT.

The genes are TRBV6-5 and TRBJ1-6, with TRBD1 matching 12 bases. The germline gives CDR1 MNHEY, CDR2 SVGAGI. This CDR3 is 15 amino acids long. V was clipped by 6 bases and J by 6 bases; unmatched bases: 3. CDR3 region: CASRGQGAFNSPLHF. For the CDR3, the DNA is TGTGCCAGCAGGGGACAGGGGGCGTTTAATTCACCCCTCCACTTT.

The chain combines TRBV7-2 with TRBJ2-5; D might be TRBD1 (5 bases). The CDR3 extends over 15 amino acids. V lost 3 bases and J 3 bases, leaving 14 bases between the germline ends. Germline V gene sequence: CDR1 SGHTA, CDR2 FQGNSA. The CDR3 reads CASSFHQGREETQYF. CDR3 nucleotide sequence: TGTGCCAGCAGCTTCCATCAGGGCAGGGAAGAGACCCAGTACTTC.

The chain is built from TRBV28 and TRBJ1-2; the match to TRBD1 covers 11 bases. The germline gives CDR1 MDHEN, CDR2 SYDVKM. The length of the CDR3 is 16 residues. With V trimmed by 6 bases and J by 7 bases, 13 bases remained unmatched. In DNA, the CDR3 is TGTGCCAGCAGCCCGCCCGGACAGGGGGCGTTGAGTGGCTACACCTTC. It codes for CASSPPGQGALSGYTF.

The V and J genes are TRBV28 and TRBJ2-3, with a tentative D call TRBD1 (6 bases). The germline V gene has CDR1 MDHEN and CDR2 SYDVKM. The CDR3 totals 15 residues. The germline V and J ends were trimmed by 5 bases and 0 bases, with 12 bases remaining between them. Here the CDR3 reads CASSRDKISTDTQYF. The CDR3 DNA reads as TGTGCCAGCAGTCGGGACAAAATAAGCACAGATACGCAGTATTTT.

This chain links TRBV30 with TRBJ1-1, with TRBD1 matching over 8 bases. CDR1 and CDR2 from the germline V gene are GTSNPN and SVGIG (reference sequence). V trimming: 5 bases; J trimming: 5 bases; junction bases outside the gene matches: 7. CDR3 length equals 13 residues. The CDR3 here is CAWGRGHRTEAFF. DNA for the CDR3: TGTGCCTGGGGCAGGGGGCATCGTACTGAAGCTTTCTTT.

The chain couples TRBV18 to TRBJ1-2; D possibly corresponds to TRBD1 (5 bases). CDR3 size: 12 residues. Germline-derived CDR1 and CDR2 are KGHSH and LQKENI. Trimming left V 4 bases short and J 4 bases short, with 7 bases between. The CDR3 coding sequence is TGTGCCAGCTCACTCGACAGCTATGGCTACACCTTC. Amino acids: CASSLDSYGYTF.

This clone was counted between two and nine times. The CDR3, as DNA: TGTGCCAGCAGCTCCCTGGGGGGAAAGGGAAACACCATATATTTT. As protein: CASSSLGGKGNTIYF. The chain recombines TRBV7-2 with TRBJ1-3; perhaps TRBD1 as D (5 bases). Germline CDR1 reads SGHTA; CDR2 reads FQGNSA. V lost 4 bases to trimming and J lost 4 bases, with 14 bases between them. The CDR3 has 15 residues. The full variable domain, its missing parts supplied by reference TRBV7-2 and TRBJ1-3, is GAGVSQSPSNKVTEKGKDVELRCDPISGHTALYWYRQSLGQGLEFLIYFQGNSAPDKSGLPSDRFSAERTGGSVSTLTIQRTQQEDSAVYLCASSSLGGKGNTIYFGEGSWLTVV.

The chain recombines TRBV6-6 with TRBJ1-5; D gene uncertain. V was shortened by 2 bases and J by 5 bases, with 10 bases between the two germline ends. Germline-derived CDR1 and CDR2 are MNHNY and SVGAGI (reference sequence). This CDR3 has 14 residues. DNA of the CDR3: TGTGCCAGCAGTTACCTCGGGTACGATCAGCCCCAGCATTTT. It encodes CASSYLGYDQPQHF.

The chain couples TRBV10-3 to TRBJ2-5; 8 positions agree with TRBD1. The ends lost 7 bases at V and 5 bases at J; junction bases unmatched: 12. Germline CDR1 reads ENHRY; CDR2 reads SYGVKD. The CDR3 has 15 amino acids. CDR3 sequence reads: CAIMSLDRAEETQYF. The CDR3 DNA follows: TGTGCCATCATGTCCCTGGACAGGGCAGAGGAGACCCAGTACTTC.

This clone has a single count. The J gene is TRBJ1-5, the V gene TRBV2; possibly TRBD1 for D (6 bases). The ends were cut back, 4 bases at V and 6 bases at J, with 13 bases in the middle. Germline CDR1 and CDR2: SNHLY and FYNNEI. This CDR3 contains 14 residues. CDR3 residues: CASSVTGGGQPQHF. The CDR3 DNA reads TGTGCCAGCAGTGTGACGGGAGGGGGTCAGCCCCAGCATTTT.

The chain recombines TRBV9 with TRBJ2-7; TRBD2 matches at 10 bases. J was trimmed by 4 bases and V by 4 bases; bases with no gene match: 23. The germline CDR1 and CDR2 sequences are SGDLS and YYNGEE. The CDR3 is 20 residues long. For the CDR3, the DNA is TGTGCCAGCAGCCCCTCCATTCCCAGCGGGAGGGCAGGAGGTGGGTACGAGCAGTACTTC. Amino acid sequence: CASSPSIPSGRAGGGYEQYF.